This TCR beta chain was identified in a study of blood T cell repertoires in COVID-19. Turning to the study itself: Specimens from acute and convalescent COVID-19 originated in the United States, Italy and Spain. PBMCs, B-cell-depleted T cells, or T cells provided the cDNA or gDNA that made up the material.

Original handling: Reference gene primer amplification gave nucleated cell count estimates. TCRdb's copy holds only in-frame clones and misses some; the assay was immunoSEQ multiplex PCR. The DNA gave D and trimming, while V, J and clone size come from that table. Found here are approximately 270,000 clones, roughly 88% of them singletons; the top ten hold under 1.5%. The junction had 5 bases not matched to a gene; V was cut back by 6 bases and J by 2 bases. CDR3 length equals 15 residues. Looked up from germline, CDR1 is LNHDA and CDR2 is SQIVND (reference sequence). The chain is built from TRBV19 and TRBJ2-3, with 10 bases lining up with TRBD2. Source material: peripheral blood. The clonotype was recovered from a man older than 75 with acute or convalescent COVID-19. CDR3 protein: CASSTGTSATDTQYF. The DNA for the CDR3 is TGTGCCAGTAGCACCGGGACTAGCGCCACAGATACGCAGTATTTT. Complete variable domain (other parts from reference TRBV19 and TRBJ2-3): DGGITQSPKYLFRKEGQNVTLSCEQNLNHDAMYWYRQDPGQGLRLIYYSQIVNDFQKGDIAEGYSVSREKKESFPLTVTSAQKNPTAFYLCASSTGTSATDTQYFGPGTRLTVL.